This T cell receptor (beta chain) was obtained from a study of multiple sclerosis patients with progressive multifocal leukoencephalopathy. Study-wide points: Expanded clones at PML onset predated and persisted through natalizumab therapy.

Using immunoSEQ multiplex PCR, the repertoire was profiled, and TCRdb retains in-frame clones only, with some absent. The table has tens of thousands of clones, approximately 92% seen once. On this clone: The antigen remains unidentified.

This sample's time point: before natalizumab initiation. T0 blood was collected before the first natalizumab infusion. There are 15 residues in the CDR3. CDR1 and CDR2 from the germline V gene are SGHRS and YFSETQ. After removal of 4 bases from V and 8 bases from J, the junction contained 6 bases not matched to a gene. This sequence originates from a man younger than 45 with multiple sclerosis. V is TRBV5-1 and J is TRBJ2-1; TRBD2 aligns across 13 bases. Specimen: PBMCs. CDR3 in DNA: TGCGCCAGCAGCGGTGGGACTAGCGGGATGGATGAGCAGTTCTTC. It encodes CASSGGTSGMDEQFF.